A single sample is the source of the 30 T cell receptor beta chains below, sequenced in a study of blood T cell repertoires in COVID-19. The protocol was immunoSEQ multiplex PCR, while the TCRdb copy is restricted to in-frame clones and leaves out a portion. The data hold 110,000 or so clones, with around 80% observed a single time. The source material was peripheral blood. The receptors stem from a man aged 50 or older with acute or convalescent COVID-19.

The V gene is TRBV4-1, the J gene TRBJ2-7; the D gene is possibly TRBD2 (6 bases). The CDR3 runs 17 residues. Trimming took off 0 bases at V and 1 base at J, with 16 bases between the two ends. CDR1 MGHRA and CDR2 YSYEKL come from the germline V gene. The CDR3 DNA is TGCGCCAGCAGCCAAGATGGTCGCGGGGCGAGTTCCTACGAGCAGTACTTC. Amino acids: CASSQDGRGASSYEQYF.

This clone was seen a few times. The DNA for the CDR3 is TGTGCCACCAGCAGATCAAGAGACAGCCTATCGGGCTACACCTTC. Translated, it gives CATSRSRDSLSGYTF. The chain has TRBV15 and TRBJ1-2; D is perhaps TRBD1 (5 bases). Germline CDR1 reads LNHNV; CDR2 reads YYDKDF (reference sequence). The CDR3 covers 15 residues. Trimming left V 2 bases short and J 8 bases short, with 18 bases between.

J is TRBJ2-7 and V is TRBV7-8, with 8 nucleotides matching TRBD2. Germline V gene sequence: CDR1 SGHVS, CDR2 FQNEAQ. CDR3 length: 15 amino acids. The J segment lost 2 bases and the V segment lost 1 base, leaving 4 bases of the junction unmatched. The CDR3 region has the DNA TGTGCCAGCAGCTTAGTCGCGGGGGGAGCCTACGAGCAGTACTTC. It encodes CASSLVAGGAYEQYF.

The rearrangement links TRBV27 to TRBJ1-5; possibly TRBD1 for D (6 bases). The CDR3 covers 17 residues. The germline gives CDR1 MNHEY, CDR2 SMNVEV (reference sequence). Trimming took off 2 bases at V and 9 bases at J, with 23 bases between the two ends. The CDR3 DNA reads TGTGCCAGCAGTTTAAGGGGGGGAGGAGGGGCGCATCGGCCCCAGCATTTT. This gives the protein CASSLRGGGGAHRPQHF.

V usage is TRBV19 and J usage is TRBJ2-7, with 8 bases lining up with TRBD2. The CDR3 extends over 15 amino acids. V was pared by 6 bases and J by 2 bases, with 9 bases of the junction left unmatched. The germline CDR1 and CDR2 sequences are LNHDA and SQIVND (reference sequence). In DNA, the CDR3 is TGTGCCAGTAGCCCACTAGCGGCGCCTACCTACGAGCAGTACTTC. This translates into CASSPLAAPTYEQYF.

V usage is TRBV2 and J usage is TRBJ2-5, with 9 bases lining up with TRBD1. The CDR3 has 15 residues. CDR1 SNHLY and CDR2 FYNNEI come from the germline V gene. The trim removed 2 bases at V and 6 bases at J, leaving 7 bases unmatched. The CDR3 nucleotides read TGTGCCAGCAGTGAAATGGGACAGGGAATAAAGACCCAGTACTTC. This encodes CASSEMGQGIKTQYF.

The chain employs TRBV2 and TRBJ2-2; TRBD2 might be the D (7 bases). The CDR3 has 17 amino acids. Per germline, CDR1 SNHLY and CDR2 FYNNEI. With 3 bases removed from V and 4 bases from J, the gap between germline ends came to 18 bases. The CDR3 reads CASSEGFRGRATGELFF. The CDR3 nucleotides read TGTGCCAGCAGTGAGGGATTTAGGGGGAGGGCCACCGGGGAGCTGTTTTTT.

This chain connects TRBV6-1 to TRBJ1-5, with D possibly matching TRBD1 (6 bases). This CDR3 has 14 amino acids. V lost 1 base, J lost 7 bases, and 11 bases lay in between. CDR1 and CDR2 (germline): MNHNS, SASEGT. The CDR3 nucleotides read TGTGCCAGCAGTGAAGGCAGGGGAAGGCAGCCCCAGCATTTT. Its translation is CASSEGRGRQPQHF.

A few counts support this clone. The CDR3 DNA reads as TGTGCCAGCAGCGTAGACGTCAGGGAAGGCTGGGGAAACACCATATATTTT. Its translation: CASSVDVREGWGNTIYF. The gene calls are TRBV9 and TRBJ1-3, with D possibly being TRBD1 (5 bases). Germline V CDR1 and CDR2: SGDLS, YYNGEE. V lost 0 bases and J lost 4, with 17 bases in between. The CDR3 contains 17 residues.

The CDR3 DNA is TGCGCCAGCAGCAGGGAGAGCCACAGGGAGAATGGCTACACCTTC. It translates to CASSRESHRENGYTF. This chain joins TRBV5-1 and TRBJ1-2; D is perhaps TRBD1 (6 bases). Germline CDR1 reads SGHRS; CDR2 reads YFSETQ. The CDR3 runs 15 residues. V lost 4 bases and J 6 bases, leaving 19 bases between the germline ends.

This clone has at least ten counts. The chain has TRBV10-1 and TRBJ1-5; D not resolved. The germline V gene encodes CDR1 WNHNN and CDR2 SYGVQD (reference sequence). This CDR3 region has 16 residues. Trimming left V 6 bases short and J 6 bases short, with 21 bases between. DNA of the CDR3: TGCGCCAGCAGGGCCACCCGCAGGCGTGCAGGTCAGCCCCAGCATTTT. Its translation: CASRATRRRAGQPQHF.

The CDR3 here is CASSESVGGRTEQFF. Written as DNA, the CDR3 is TGTGCCAGCAGTGAATCGGTGGGGGGGCGGACCGAGCAGTTCTTC. This rearrangement joins TRBV6-1 to TRBJ2-1; perhaps TRBD2 as D (7 bases). The CDR3 length is 15 residues. V was pared by 2 bases and J by 10 bases, with 18 bases between. Germline V gene sequence: CDR1 MNHNS, CDR2 SASEGT.

The chain recombines TRBV18 with TRBJ2-7; D perhaps matches TRBD1 (5 bases). This CDR3 comprises 15 residues. In germline, CDR1 is KGHSH, CDR2 LQKENI. Trimming cost V 2 bases and J 0 bases, with 11 bases left between them. The CDR3 reads CASSPDQGSSYEQYF. The CDR3 DNA follows: TGTGCCAGCTCACCAGATCAGGGTAGCTCCTACGAGCAGTACTTC.

In DNA, the CDR3 is TGCGCCAGCAGTTTAGCGGGGGGGCCGGGTGAGCAGTTCTTC. Its protein is CASSLAGGPGEQFF. The chain carries TRBV5-1 and TRBJ2-1; 11 nucleotides align to TRBD2. Trimming at V came to 5 bases and at J to 9 bases, leaving 7 bases not matched to a gene. CDR3 length: 14 residues. The germline gives CDR1 SGHRS, CDR2 YFSETQ. Full variable domain (remainder filled in from reference TRBV5-1 and TRBJ2-1): KAGVTQTPRYLIKTRGQQVTLSCSPISGHRSVSWYQQTPGQGLQFLFEYFSETQRNKGNFPGRFSGRQFSNSRSEMNVSTLELGDSALYLCASSLAGGPGEQFFGPGTRLTVL.

This rearrangement joins TRBV6-5 to TRBJ1-5, with D uncertain. Looked up from germline, CDR1 is MNHEY and CDR2 is SVGAGI. Deletions cut 5 bases from V and 9 bases from J, with 14 bases between. This CDR3 is built from 13 residues. The CDR3 loop reads CASSPTESRPQHF. CDR3 nucleotides: TGTGCCAGCAGTCCGACGGAGTCGCGGCCCCAGCATTTT.

The chain combines TRBV12-3 or TRBV12-4 with TRBJ1-1; possibly TRBD1 for D (5 bases). The CDR3 runs to 13 residues. Trimming left V 7 bases short and J 2 bases short, with 11 bases between. The CDR3 is CASTTTVNTEAFF. CDR3 DNA: TGTGCCAGCACGACGACAGTTAACACTGAAGCTTTCTTT.

The CDR3 loop is CASDPGQGTSPLHF. CDR3 sequence (DNA): TGTGCCAGTGACCCGGGACAGGGGACTTCACCCCTCCACTTT. The rearrangement joins TRBV19 to TRBJ1-6; the match to TRBD1 covers 10 bases. Looked up from germline, CDR1 is LNHDA and CDR2 is SQIVND (reference sequence). The CDR3 contains 14 residues. The V gene end was trimmed by 8 bases and the J gene end by 9 bases; junction bases not matched to a gene: 7.

This chain uses TRBV4-2 with TRBJ2-2; the D gene is possibly TRBD2 (5 bases). The CDR3 runs 17 residues. Germline V lookup: CDR1 LGHNA, CDR2 YNFKEQ. V dropped 7 bases and J dropped 3 bases, with 21 bases sitting between them. The CDR3 sequence is CASTPVRGQEDTGELFF. CDR3 bases: TGTGCCAGCACCCCCGTTAGAGGGCAAGAGGACACCGGGGAGCTGTTTTTT.

V and J are TRBV19 and TRBJ1-5; 8 bases agree with TRBD1. CDR3 length equals 14 residues. Trimming at V came to 5 bases and at J to 11 bases, leaving 11 bases not matched to a gene. Germline V gene sequence: CDR1 LNHDA, CDR2 SQIVND (reference sequence). The CDR3, as DNA: TGTGCCAGTAGTTCCGGACAGGGACAAATGGCCCAGCATTTT. Its protein product is CASSSGQGQMAQHF.

This clone was found a few times. This chain connects TRBV6-5 to TRBJ2-7; TRBD1 agrees at 10 bases. Germline lookup yields CDR1 MNHEY and CDR2 SVGAGI. V trimming: 2 bases; J trimming: 3 bases; junction bases outside the gene matches: 7. The CDR3 covers 16 residues. The CDR3 DNA reads TGTGCCAGCAGTTACGGAGGACAGGGGGAGGGCTACGAGCAGTACTTC. As protein: CASSYGGQGEGYEQYF.

The V call is TRBV30, the J call TRBJ2-3, with D maybe TRBD1 (5 bases). This CDR3 region has 14 residues. Trimming removed 8 bases at V and 2 bases at J, with 17 bases between. Germline lookup yields CDR1 GTSNPN and CDR2 SVGIG (reference sequence). CDR3: CALGLGALTDTQYF. CDR3 DNA: TGTGCCCTGGGCTTAGGGGCGCTCACAGATACGCAGTATTTT.

The gene calls are TRBV6-1 and TRBJ1-5; a possible D gene is TRBD1 (6 bases). The ends were cut back, 5 bases at V and 14 bases at J, with 16 bases in the middle. The CDR3 is 12 amino acids. CDR1 MNHNS and CDR2 SASEGT come from the germline V gene. The CDR3 DNA sequence: TGTGCCAGCAGTTATTTACAGGGCTCAAAGCATTTT. Its translation is CASSYLQGSKHF.

This sequence joins TRBV3-1 (or the pseudogene TRBV3-2) and TRBJ2-7; possible D gene TRBD2, 5 bases. Trimming removed 2 bases at V and 5 bases at J, with 16 bases between. The CDR3 sequence is 15 residues long. Germline-derived CDR1 and CDR2 are LGHDT and YNNKEL (reference sequence). CDR3 sequence: CASSQYVRAGNEQYF. The CDR3 DNA is TGTGCCAGCAGCCAATACGTTCGGGCCGGGAACGAGCAGTACTTC.

This sequence joins TRBV7-3 and TRBJ1-2; TRBD1 matches at 10 bases. The CDR3 has 20 residues. Germline V gene data show CDR1 as SGHTA and CDR2 as FQGTGA. V was clipped by 0 bases and J by 3 bases; unmatched bases: 16. CDR3 amino acids: CASSLTALRQGALQHYGYTF. The CDR3 region has the DNA TGTGCCAGCAGCTTAACGGCGCTGAGACAGGGGGCTTTACAACACTATGGCTACACCTTC.

The CDR3, as DNA: TGCAGCGTTGTGGCAAACTATGGCTACACCTTC. This translates into CSVVANYGYTF. The chain has TRBV29-1 and TRBJ1-2; the D is unclear. CDR1 is SQVTM, CDR2 ANQGSEA, per germline. Between the trimmed V and J ends, which lost 4 bases and 2 bases, there was a span of 5 bases. This CDR3 has 11 residues.

The chain has TRBV7-8 and TRBJ2-1; 10 bases line up with TRBD2. Germline V gene sequence: CDR1 SGHVS, CDR2 FQNEAQ. The CDR3 extends over 15 amino acids. The junction had 7 bases not matched to a gene; V was cut back by 5 bases and J by 6 bases. This chain's CDR3 is CASSPGLAESNEQFF. Written as DNA, the CDR3 is TGTGCCAGCAGCCCCGGACTAGCGGAATCCAATGAGCAGTTCTTC.

V is TRBV11-2 and J is TRBJ2-1; the D gene is possibly TRBD2 (6 bases). The length of the CDR3 is 16 residues. Germline CDR1 reads SGHAT; CDR2 reads FQNNGV. Trimming removed 4 bases at V and 6 bases at J, with 19 bases between. CDR3 residues: CASSSPWGGVLNEQFF. As DNA, the CDR3 is TGTGCCAGCAGCTCCCCCTGGGGCGGGGTCCTCAATGAGCAGTTCTTC.

The chain carries TRBV4-1 and TRBJ2-1; 12 nucleotides match TRBD2. V shed 4 bases and J 7 bases; nucleotides not matched to a gene: 5. The germline V gene encodes CDR1 MGHRA and CDR2 YSYEKL. This CDR3 spans 15 amino acids. In nucleotides, the CDR3 is TGCGCCAGCAGCCCGGGACTAGCGGGTGAGAATGAGCAGTTCTTC. Translation: CASSPGLAGENEQFF.

The CDR3: CASSLWQREQYF. CDR3 bases: TGTGCCAGCAGTTTGTGGCAGAGGGAGCAGTACTTC. The chain has TRBV12-3 or TRBV12-4 and TRBJ2-7; no reliable D call. This CDR3 region has 12 residues. Between the trimmed V and J ends, which lost 3 bases and 7 bases, there was a span of 10 bases.

This chain connects TRBV6-5 to TRBJ1-5; D uncertain. The CDR3 runs 14 residues. CDR1 is MNHEY, CDR2 SVGAGI, per germline. The germline V and J ends were trimmed by 7 bases and 2 bases, with 12 bases remaining between them. CDR3 coding DNA: TGTGCCAGCATTAACCGAGGCGGCAATCAGCCCCAGCATTTT. This codes for CASINRGGNQPQHF.